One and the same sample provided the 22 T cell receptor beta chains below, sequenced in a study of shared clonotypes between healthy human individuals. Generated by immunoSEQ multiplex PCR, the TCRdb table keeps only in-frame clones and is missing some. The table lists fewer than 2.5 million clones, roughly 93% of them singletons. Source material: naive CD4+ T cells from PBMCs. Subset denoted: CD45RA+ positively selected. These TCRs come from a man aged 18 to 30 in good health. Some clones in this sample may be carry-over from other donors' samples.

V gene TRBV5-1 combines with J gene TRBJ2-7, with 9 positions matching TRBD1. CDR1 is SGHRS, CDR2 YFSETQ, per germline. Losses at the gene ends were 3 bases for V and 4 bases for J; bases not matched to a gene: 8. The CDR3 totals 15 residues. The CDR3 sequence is CASSSGTGKIYEQYF. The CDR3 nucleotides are TGCGCCAGCAGCTCGGGGACAGGGAAAATTTACGAGCAGTACTTC.

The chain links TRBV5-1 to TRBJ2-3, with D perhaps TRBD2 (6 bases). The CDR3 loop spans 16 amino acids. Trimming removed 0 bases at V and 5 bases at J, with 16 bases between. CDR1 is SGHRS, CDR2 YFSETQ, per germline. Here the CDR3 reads CASSLGDGSLGDTQYF. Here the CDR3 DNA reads TGCGCCAGCAGCTTGGGGGACGGGAGCTTGGGAGATACGCAGTATTTT.

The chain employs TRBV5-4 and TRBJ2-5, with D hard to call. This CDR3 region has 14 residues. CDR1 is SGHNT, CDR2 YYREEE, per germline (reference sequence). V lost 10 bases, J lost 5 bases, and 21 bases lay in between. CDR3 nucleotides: TGTGCCTACGTAAACCCGGTGGCCAGGGAGACCCAGTACTTC. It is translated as CAYVNPVARETQYF.

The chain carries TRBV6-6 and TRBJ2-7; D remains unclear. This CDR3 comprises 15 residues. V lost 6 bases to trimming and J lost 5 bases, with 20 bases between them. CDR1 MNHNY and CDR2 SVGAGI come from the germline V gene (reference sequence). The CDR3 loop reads CASSHRTIEPHEQYF. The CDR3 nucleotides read TGTGCCAGCAGCCACCGGACCATAGAACCCCACGAGCAGTACTTC.

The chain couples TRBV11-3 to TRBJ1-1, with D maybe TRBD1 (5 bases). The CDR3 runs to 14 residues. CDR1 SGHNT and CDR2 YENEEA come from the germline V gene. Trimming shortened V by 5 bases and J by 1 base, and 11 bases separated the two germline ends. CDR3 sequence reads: CASSPREGNTEAFF. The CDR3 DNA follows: TGTGCCAGCAGCCCCAGGGAGGGGAACACTGAAGCTTTCTTT.

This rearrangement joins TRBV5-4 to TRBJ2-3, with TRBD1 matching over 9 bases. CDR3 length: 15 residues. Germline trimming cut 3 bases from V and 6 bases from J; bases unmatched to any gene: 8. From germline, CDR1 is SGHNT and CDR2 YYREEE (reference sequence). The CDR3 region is CASSSPGQGEDTQYF. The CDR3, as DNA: TGTGCCAGCAGCTCGCCGGGACAGGGAGAGGATACGCAGTATTTT.

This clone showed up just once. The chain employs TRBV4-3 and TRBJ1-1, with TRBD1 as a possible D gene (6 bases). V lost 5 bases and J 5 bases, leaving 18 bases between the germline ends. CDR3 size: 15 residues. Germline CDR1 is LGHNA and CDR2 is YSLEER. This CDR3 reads CASSLEQGRGTEAFF. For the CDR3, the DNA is TGCGCCAGCAGCTTAGAACAGGGAAGGGGAACTGAAGCTTTCTTT.

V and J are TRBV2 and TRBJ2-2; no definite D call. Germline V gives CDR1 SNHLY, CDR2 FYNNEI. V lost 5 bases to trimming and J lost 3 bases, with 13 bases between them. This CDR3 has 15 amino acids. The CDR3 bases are TGTGCCAGCAGTTCACCGTTTATCTACACCGGGGAGCTGTTTTTT. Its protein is CASSSPFIYTGELFF.

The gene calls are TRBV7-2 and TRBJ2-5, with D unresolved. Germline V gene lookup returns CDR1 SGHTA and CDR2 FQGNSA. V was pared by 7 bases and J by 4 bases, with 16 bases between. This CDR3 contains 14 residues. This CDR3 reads CASNDPGARETQYF. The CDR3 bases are TGTGCCAGCAACGACCCAGGAGCGAGAGAGACCCAGTACTTC.

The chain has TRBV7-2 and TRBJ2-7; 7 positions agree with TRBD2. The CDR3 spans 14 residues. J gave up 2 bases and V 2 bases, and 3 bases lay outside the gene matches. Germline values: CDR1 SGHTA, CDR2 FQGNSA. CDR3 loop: CASSLSGNPYEQYF. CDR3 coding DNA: TGTGCCAGCAGCTTAAGCGGGAACCCCTACGAGCAGTACTTC. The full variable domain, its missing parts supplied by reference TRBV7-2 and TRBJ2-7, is GAGVSQSPSNKVTEKGKDVELRCDPISGHTALYWYRQSLGQGLEFLIYFQGNSAPDKSGLPSDRFSAERTGGSVSTLTIQRTQQEDSAVYLCASSLSGNPYEQYFGPGTRLTVT.

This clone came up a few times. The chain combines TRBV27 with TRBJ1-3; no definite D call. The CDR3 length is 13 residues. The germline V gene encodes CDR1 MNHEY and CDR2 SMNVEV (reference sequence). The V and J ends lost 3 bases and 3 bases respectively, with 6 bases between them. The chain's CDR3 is CASSFQFGNTIYF. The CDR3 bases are TGTGCCAGCAGTTTTCAATTTGGAAACACCATATATTTT.

CDR3 amino acids: CASSRSVLAGAYEQYF. The CDR3 DNA sequence: TGTGCCAGCAGTAGAAGCGTGCTAGCGGGGGCCTACGAGCAGTACTTC. The chain links TRBV27 to TRBJ2-7; 10 bases are shared with TRBD2. The CDR3 runs 16 residues. V lost 5 bases and J lost 2; bases outside the gene matches: 9. Germline V lookup: CDR1 MNHEY, CDR2 SMNVEV (reference sequence).

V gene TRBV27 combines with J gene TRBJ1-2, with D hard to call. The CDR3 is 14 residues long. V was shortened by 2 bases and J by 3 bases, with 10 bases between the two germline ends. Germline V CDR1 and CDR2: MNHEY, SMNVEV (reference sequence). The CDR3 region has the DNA TGTGCCAGCAGTTTAGTCGGGGAGCACTATGGCTACACCTTC. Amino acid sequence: CASSLVGEHYGYTF.

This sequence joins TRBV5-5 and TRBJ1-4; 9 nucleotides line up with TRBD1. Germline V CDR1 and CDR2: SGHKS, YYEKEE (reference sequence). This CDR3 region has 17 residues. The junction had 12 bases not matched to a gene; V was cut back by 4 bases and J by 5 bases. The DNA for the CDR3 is TGTGCCAGCAGCCCGGGACAGGGAAGGGCTTTGAATGAAAAACTGTTTTTT. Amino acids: CASSPGQGRALNEKLFF.

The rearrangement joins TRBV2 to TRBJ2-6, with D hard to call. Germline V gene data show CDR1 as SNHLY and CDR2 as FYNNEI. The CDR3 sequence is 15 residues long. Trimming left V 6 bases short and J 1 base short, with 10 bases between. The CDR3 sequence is CASRVLVSGANVLTF. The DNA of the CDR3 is TGTGCCAGCAGGGTCCTGGTATCTGGGGCCAACGTCCTGACTTTC.

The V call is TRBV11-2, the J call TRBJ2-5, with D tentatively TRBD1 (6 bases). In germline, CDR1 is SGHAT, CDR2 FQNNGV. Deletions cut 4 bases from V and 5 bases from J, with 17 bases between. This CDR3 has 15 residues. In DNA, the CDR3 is TGTGCCAGCAGCTCGATACAGGGTCTAAGGGAGACCCAGTACTTC. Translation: CASSSIQGLRETQYF.

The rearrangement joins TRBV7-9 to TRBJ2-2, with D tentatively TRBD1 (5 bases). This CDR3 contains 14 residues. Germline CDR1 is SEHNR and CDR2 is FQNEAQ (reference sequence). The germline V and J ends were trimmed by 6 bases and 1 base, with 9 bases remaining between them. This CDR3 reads CASRRQGNTGELFF. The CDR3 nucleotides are TGTGCCAGCAGGCGGCAGGGGAACACCGGGGAGCTGTTTTTT.

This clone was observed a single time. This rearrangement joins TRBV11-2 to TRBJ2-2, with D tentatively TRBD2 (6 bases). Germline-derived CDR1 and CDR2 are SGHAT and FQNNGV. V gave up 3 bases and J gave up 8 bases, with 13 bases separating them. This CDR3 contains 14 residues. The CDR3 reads CASSFWQGGGELFF. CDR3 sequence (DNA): TGTGCCAGCAGCTTCTGGCAGGGAGGAGGGGAGCTGTTTTTT.

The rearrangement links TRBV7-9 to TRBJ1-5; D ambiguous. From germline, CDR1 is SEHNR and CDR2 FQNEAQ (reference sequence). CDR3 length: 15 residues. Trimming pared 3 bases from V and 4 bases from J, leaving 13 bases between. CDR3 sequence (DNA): TGTGCCAGCAGCTTTTCAGCGACGGGTAATCAGCCCCAGCATTTT. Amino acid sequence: CASSFSATGNQPQHF.

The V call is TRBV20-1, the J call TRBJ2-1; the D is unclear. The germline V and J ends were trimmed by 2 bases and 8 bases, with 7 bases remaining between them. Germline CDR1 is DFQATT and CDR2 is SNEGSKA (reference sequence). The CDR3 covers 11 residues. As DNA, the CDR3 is TGCAGTGCTAGAAGTCCCGATGAGCAGTTCTTC. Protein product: CSARSPDEQFF.

DNA for the CDR3: TGCAGCGTTGACACTAGCGACCCCTACAATGAGCAGTTCTTC. It yields the protein CSVDTSDPYNEQFF. The rearrangement links TRBV29-1 to TRBJ2-1; 7 bases agree with TRBD2. From germline, CDR1 is SQVTM and CDR2 ANQGSEA. The CDR3 sequence is 14 residues long. Trimming took 3 bases from V and 2 from J; bases not matched to a gene: 4.

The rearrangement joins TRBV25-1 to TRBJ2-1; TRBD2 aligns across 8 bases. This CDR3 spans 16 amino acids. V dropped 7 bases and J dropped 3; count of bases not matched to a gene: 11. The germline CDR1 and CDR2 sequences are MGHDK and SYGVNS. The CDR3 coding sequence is TGTGCCAGCACGAGCGGGAGAAACACATACTACAATGAGCAGTTCTTC. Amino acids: CASTSGRNTYYNEQFF.